The clone carrying this TCR beta chain has only a few counts. Its cognate antigen is unknown. 5'RACE template switching produced TCR cDNA carrying a universal primer site and UMIs. Using its own MiXCR run on the 5' RACE reads, TCRdb lists one record per CDR3 protein. The data contain about 510,000 distinct CDR3 sequences, around a fifth of them singletons. The data were obtained in a study of T cells after yellow fever vaccination. Study in general: Preparation of fractions with low cell numbers was performed using SMART-Seq v4 Ultra Low Input. Study-wide results and limits: From the bulk population, abundant clonotypes could contaminate and appear within FACS-sorted repertoires. Post-booster repertoires again held most primary-vaccination clones (about 96% CD4, roughly 88% CD8).

The V gene's germline CDR1 is MNHEY and CDR2 SVGAGI. V lost 0 bases, J lost 5 bases, and 4 bases stayed unmatched. The CDR3 has 15 residues. The chain uses TRBV6-5 and TRBJ2-5, with TRBD2 matching 9 bases. The receptor's source is a man in his late teens or twenties who received the YFV17D yellow fever vaccine. This sample comprised PBMCs, obtained more than 20 days after the first yellow fever vaccination. This CDR3 reads CASSYSSSGVETQYF. In DNA, the CDR3 is TGTGCCAGCAGTTACTCGTCTAGCGGGGTCGAGACCCAGTACTTC.